The 26 T cell receptor beta chains given below trace back to one sample, sequenced in a study. TCRdb passed the 5' RACE reads through MiXCR, listing each CDR3 protein once. There are roughly 8,400 distinct CDR3 sequences in the sample; over 55% occur only once, and 6.2% lies in the top ten. The specimen sequenced was tumor-infiltrating memory CD4+ T cells sorted from the breast tumor. The subset denotes: memory CD4+ T cells, CD4+CD45RO+CD25-. These receptors were obtained from a female donor with breast cancer.

The V and J genes are TRBV20-1 and TRBJ2-7; possible D gene TRBD1, 6 bases. This CDR3 contains 13 residues. The V gene's germline CDR1 is DFQATT and CDR2 SNEGSKA (reference sequence). The CDR3 protein is CSALRTVSYEQYF. The DNA for the CDR3 is TGCAGCGCCCTCCGGACAGTCTCCTACGAGCAGTACTTC.

This clonotype was counted only a few times. This chain uses TRBV9 with TRBJ1-2; 9 nucleotides match TRBD1. V shed 4 bases and J 5 bases; nucleotides not matched to a gene: 9. This CDR3 has 15 residues. CDR1 and CDR2 (germline): SGDLS, YYNGEE. CDR3 coding DNA: TGTGCCAGCAGCCCATCACAGGGGGCCTCGTATGGCTACACCTTC. It is translated as CASSPSQGASYGYTF.

This chain connects TRBV12-2 to TRBJ1-1. TRBV12-2 is marked as a pseudogene. The CDR3 has 13 amino acids. CDR3 sequence (DNA): TGTGCCAGCAGCCTAGTCAGCCGGCCTGAAGCTTTCTTT. This codes for CASSLVSRPEAFF.

This chain joins TRBV29-1 and TRBJ2-3, with TRBD1 as a possible D gene (5 bases). The CDR3 loop spans 16 amino acids. V was shortened by 3 bases and J by 2 bases, with 18 bases between the two germline ends. Germline V CDR1 and CDR2: SQVTM, ANQGSEA. The CDR3 nucleotides read TGCAGCGTTGATCCTGGCTCATCCAGGGCCACAGATACGCAGTATTTT. This sequence encodes CSVDPGSSRATDTQYF.

V and J are TRBV29-1 and TRBJ2-1, with D possibly being TRBD2 (5 bases). V was clipped by 3 bases and J by 5 bases, with 11 bases between them. Per the germline V gene, CDR1 is SQVTM and CDR2 is ANQGSEA. The CDR3 has 13 amino acids. The CDR3 is CSVEGSVDNEQFF. As DNA, the CDR3 is TGCAGCGTTGAGGGGAGCGTCGACAATGAGCAGTTCTTC.

This chain joins TRBV4-1 and TRBJ1-4; D gene ambiguous. Trimming left V 4 bases short and J 3 bases short, with 18 bases between. The V gene's germline CDR1 is MGHRA and CDR2 YSYEKL. The CDR3 runs to 17 residues. The CDR3 loop reads CASSPLSLGLANEKLFF. DNA for the CDR3: TGCGCCAGCAGCCCCCTTTCCCTGGGCCTCGCTAATGAAAAACTGTTTTTT.

V and J are TRBV3-2 and TRBJ2-1; TRBD1 is the table's D call and was not checked against the DNA. TRBV3-2 is noted as a pseudogene. This CDR3 region has 14 residues. The DNA of the CDR3 is TGTGCCAGCAGCCTCTCGGCCCTGTTCAACGAGCAGTTCTTC. Amino acid sequence: CASSLSALFNEQFF.

V and J are TRBV29-1 and TRBJ2-6, with D unclear. The CDR3 spans 16 residues. V was shortened by 3 bases and J by 0 bases, with 12 bases between the two germline ends. Germline V CDR1 and CDR2: SQVTM, ANQGSEA. The CDR3 reads CSVDRRLPSGANVLTF. The CDR3 bases are TGCAGCGTTGACAGGCGTTTACCCTCTGGGGCCAACGTCCTGACTTTC.

The genes are TRBV4-2 and TRBJ2-1, with D possibly being TRBD1 (5 bases). V dropped 6 bases and J dropped 6 bases, with 12 bases sitting between them. CDR1 and CDR2 from the germline V gene are LGHNA and YNFKEQ. The CDR3 loop spans 13 amino acids. The CDR3 nucleotides are TGTGCCAGCAGTCCCAGGGATGGCAATGAGCAGTTCTTC. Its translation: CASSPRDGNEQFF.

This clonotype appeared a few times. The chain joins TRBV19 to TRBJ2-6; D is unresolved. Trimming cost V 6 bases and J 1 base, with 13 bases left between them. The CDR3 is made up of 16 amino acids. Germline CDR1 reads LNHDA; CDR2 reads SQIVND (reference sequence). The CDR3 nucleotides read TGTGCCAGTAGCGAAGAGAAGAGGTCTGGGGCCAACGTCCTGACTTTC. Translation: CASSEEKRSGANVLTF. The full variable domain, rest sourced from reference TRBV19 and TRBJ2-6, is DGGITQSPKYLFRKEGQNVTLSCEQNLNHDAMYWYRQDPGQGLRLIYYSQIVNDFQKGDIAEGYSVSREKKESFPLTVTSAQKNPTAFYLCASSEEKRSGANVLTFGAGSRLTVL.

CDR3 sequence reads: CASRGNEQFF. CDR3 DNA: TGTGCCAGCAGGGGTAATGAGCAGTTCTTC. V and J are TRBV12-3 or TRBV12-4 and TRBJ2-1; no clear D. The CDR3 covers 10 residues. Trimming removed 6 bases from V and 7 bases from J, with 4 bases in between.

This clonotype is a singleton in its sample. The chain recombines TRBV5-1 with TRBJ2-2, with TRBD2 matching over 7 bases. The CDR3 has 16 amino acids. CDR1 and CDR2 from the germline V gene are SGHRS and YFSETQ. Trimming cost V 2 bases and J 1 base; bases outside gene matches: 5. Here the CDR3 reads CASSFGGNWNTGELFF. The CDR3 DNA reads as TGCGCCAGCAGCTTCGGGGGGAACTGGAACACCGGGGAGCTGTTTTTT. The full variable domain, completed using reference TRBV5-1 and TRBJ2-2, is KAGVTQTPRYLIKTRGQQVTLSCSPISGHRSVSWYQQTPGQGLQFLFEYFSETQRNKGNFPGRFSGRQFSNSRSEMNVSTLELGDSALYLCASSFGGNWNTGELFFGEGSRLTVL.

A note on this clonotype: At one end the junction does not follow the germline gene, possibly because of a read error. The chain has TRBV7-2 and TRBJ1-3; 8 bases align to TRBD1. Germline values: CDR1 SGHTA, CDR2 FQGNSA. The CDR3 covers 15 residues. CDR3 sequence: CASTHDRGSGNTVYF. The CDR3 DNA follows: TGTGCCAGCACCCATGACAGGGGATCTGGAAACACCGTATATTTT.

The J gene is TRBJ1-2, the V gene TRBV20-1, with 8 bases that match TRBD1. The germline gives CDR1 DFQATT, CDR2 SNEGSKA (reference sequence). Trimming cost V 6 bases and J 6 bases; bases outside gene matches: 6. This CDR3 region has 12 residues. CDR3 region: CSATDRVDGYTF. In DNA form, the CDR3 reads TGCAGTGCCACGGACAGGGTTGATGGCTACACCTTC.

The chain couples TRBV29-1 to TRBJ1-4, with D possibly TRBD1 on 6 matching bases. The CDR3 covers 13 residues. The V gene's germline CDR1 is SQVTM and CDR2 ANQGSEA. Trimming pared 4 bases from V and 0 bases from J, leaving 6 bases between. This chain's CDR3 is CSVGQATNEKLFF. CDR3 sequence (DNA): TGCAGCGTTGGACAGGCAACTAATGAAAAACTGTTTTTT.

This sequence joins TRBV7-2 and TRBJ2-1; D is possibly TRBD2 (5 bases). Germline V gene sequence: CDR1 SGHTA, CDR2 FQGNSA. With 5 bases removed from V and 7 bases from J, the gap between germline ends came to 15 bases. The CDR3 spans 14 residues. The CDR3 coding sequence is TGTGCCAGCAGCCCGCGGGTCGCCGGGAATGAGCAGTTCTTC. Amino acid sequence: CASSPRVAGNEQFF.

The rearrangement joins TRBV12-3 or TRBV12-4 to TRBJ1-2; 12 bases agree with TRBD1. The CDR3 extends over 13 amino acids. J lost 9 bases, V lost 6 bases, and 5 bases had no gene match. The CDR3 nucleotides read TGTGCCAGCAGGCTGGGACAGGGGGCCAGCTACACCTTC. Encoded protein: CASRLGQGASYTF.

A note on this clonotype: At one boundary the junction diverges from the germline segment, which might be a read error. J is TRBJ1-3 and V is TRBV7-7; D may be TRBD1 (6 bases). This CDR3 is built from 15 residues. Germline V gene data show CDR1 as SSHAT and CDR2 as FNYEAQ (reference sequence). In nucleotides, the CDR3 is TGTGCTAGCAGCTTGACCCGGGACACTGGAAACACCATATATTTT. This encodes CASSLTRDTGNTIYF.

The chain combines TRBV5-1 with TRBJ2-7; no definite D call. V dropped 0 bases and J dropped 2 bases, with 3 bases sitting between them. Germline lookup yields CDR1 SGHRS and CDR2 YFSETQ. The CDR3 consists of 12 residues. CDR3 DNA: TGCGCCAGCAGCTTGGATGCCTACGAGCAGTACTTC. Translating it yields CASSLDAYEQYF.

V is TRBV4-2 and J is TRBJ2-1, with D tentatively TRBD2 (5 bases). Trimming cost V 1 base and J 0 bases, with 13 bases left between them. CDR3 length equals 17 residues. Germline CDR1 and CDR2: LGHNA and YNFKEQ. CDR3 residues: CASSQGGSGDSYNEQFF. DNA of the CDR3: TGTGCCAGCAGCCAAGGAGGAAGCGGCGACTCCTACAATGAGCAGTTCTTC.

CDR3 nucleotide sequence: TGTGCCAGCAGCTTGGCCAGGGGCAACACTGAAGCTTTCTTT. Amino acid sequence: CASSLARGNTEAFF. The chain joins TRBV5-4 to TRBJ1-1, with D perhaps matching TRBD1 (6 bases). Germline CDR1 SGHNT, CDR2 YYREEE (reference sequence). CDR3 length equals 14 residues. Between the trimmed V and J ends, which lost 0 bases and 2 bases, there was a span of 8 bases.

This clonotype showed up just a few times. This chain joins TRBV6-4 and TRBJ2-1; 12 nucleotides align to TRBD2. Germline loops: CDR1 MRHNA, CDR2 SNTAGT. V gave up 0 bases and J gave up 6 bases; unmatched junction bases: 0. The CDR3 runs to 15 residues. The CDR3 bases are TGTGCCAGCAGTGACTCGACTAGCGGGAGCAATGAGCAGTTCTTC. This encodes CASSDSTSGSNEQFF.

This clonotype came up a few times. The chain employs TRBV20-1 and TRBJ2-7; TRBD1 might be the D (6 bases). The V gene lost 6 bases and the J gene lost 0 bases, with 18 bases spanning the gap. Germline lookup yields CDR1 DFQATT and CDR2 SNEGSKA (reference sequence). The CDR3 loop spans 15 amino acids. CDR3 amino acids: CSAADTTRGSYEQYF. The CDR3 nucleotides read TGCAGTGCCGCGGACACCACCAGGGGCTCCTACGAGCAGTACTTC.

The chain is built from TRBV20-1 and TRBJ1-1, with 9 bases that match TRBD1. This CDR3 is 12 amino acids long. J gave up 2 bases and V 6 bases, and 1 base lay outside the gene matches. Germline lookup yields CDR1 DFQATT and CDR2 SNEGSKA (reference sequence). Here the CDR3 reads CSAGQGNTEAFF. In nucleotides, the CDR3 is TGCAGTGCGGGACAGGGTAACACTGAAGCTTTCTTT.

The chain carries TRBV11-1 and TRBJ1-1; D call uncertain. The CDR3 has 14 amino acids. Deletions cut 0 bases from V and 4 bases from J, with 9 bases between. The V gene's germline CDR1 is SGHAT and CDR2 FQDESV (reference sequence). The CDR3 sequence is CASSLAHSGTEAFF. CDR3 DNA: TGTGCCAGCAGCTTAGCGCATTCGGGCACTGAAGCTTTCTTT.

This chain joins TRBV4-1 and TRBJ2-1; 10 positions match TRBD2. CDR3 length: 16 amino acids. Germline loops: CDR1 MGHRA, CDR2 YSYEKL. Germline trimming cut 0 bases from V and 9 bases from J; bases unmatched to any gene: 8. The CDR3 DNA sequence: TGCGCCAGCAGCCAAGAATTGAGCGGGGGGGCCCTTGAGCAGTTCTTC. It codes for CASSQELSGGALEQFF.